A selection of T cell receptor beta chains follows, all from one sample in a study of T cells after yellow fever vaccination. TCRdb reprocessed the 5' RACE reads with MiXCR, giving one entry per CDR3 protein. The data contain under 700,000 distinct CDR3 sequences, about a sixth of them singletons. The specimen was PBMCs, collected about 5 days after the first yellow fever vaccination. These receptors all stem from a man between 18 and 35 years old who received the YFV17D yellow fever vaccine. The CDR3 runs from the conserved cysteine through the conserved F or W. Each record gives: V gene, clone size, J gene, D gene, CDR3 DNA, CDR3 protein. The D gene is left open where the match is weak. Expanded clones are given a class, and other clones once, few, many or no size at all.

TRBV12-3/TRBV12-4	few	TRBJ1-6	TRBD1	TGTGCCAGCAGAACGACAGGGATCTATAATTCACCCCTCCACTTT	CASRTTGIYNSPLHF
TRBV12-3/TRBV12-4	-	TRBJ1-4	TRBD1	TGTGCCAGCAGGCCTGGGACAGGGGGCCTTCTTGAAAAACTGTTTTTT	CASRPGTGGLLEKLFF
TRBV5-1	-	TRBJ1-4	-	TGCGCCAGCAGCCTCGACACGGGGGTCCGAAAGCTGTTTTTT	CASSLDTGVRKLFF
TRBV5-1	many	TRBJ2-4	TRBD1	TGCGCCAGCAGTCTCGGACAGGGGCTAGCCAAAAACATTCAGTACTTC	CASSLGQGLAKNIQYF
TRBV29-1	-	TRBJ2-5	TRBD1	TGCAGCGTGGGACAGCAGAAAGAGACCCAGTACTTC	CSVGQQKETQYF
TRBV6-2/TRBV6-3	few	TRBJ1-6	-	TGTGCCAGCAGTTACGATGGAGGCCTTAATTCACCCCTCCACTTT	CASSYDGGLNSPLHF
TRBV19	few	TRBJ2-3	-	TGTGCCAGTAGTATATCCCTGCAGGCTCGCGGTACGCAGTATTTT	CASSISLQARGTQYF
TRBV6-2/TRBV6-3	few	TRBJ2-3	-	TGTGCCAGCAGTTACTCGGTGGCCCGGGGGCGAAATACGCAGTATTTT	CASSYSVARGRNTQYF
TRBV6-1	many	TRBJ1-6	TRBD1	TGTGCCAGCAGTGGACAGGGTGATTCACCCCTCCACTTT	CASSGQGDSPLHF
TRBV18	-	TRBJ2-5	-	TGTGCCAGCTCACAGTCCGAGCCTCCGACCCACTTC	CASSQSEPPTHF
TRBV11-2	few	TRBJ2-2	TRBD2	TGTGCCAGCAGCTCCCCTCAGCGGGGGGCATCGAACACCGGGGAGCTGTTTTTT	CASSSPQRGASNTGELFF
TRBV7-3	-	TRBJ2-5	TRBD2	TGTGCCAGCAGCTCCCCGACTAGCCCAGAGACCCAGTACTTC	CASSSPTSPETQYF
TRBV9	-	TRBJ2-3	-	TGTGCCAGCAGCGCTCGAGCGGAAGGTAGCACAGATACGCAGTATTTT	CASSARAEGSTDTQYF
TRBV19	-	TRBJ2-2	TRBD2	TGTGCCAGTAGTATAAGACTAGCGGCGAACACCGGGGAGCTGTTTTTT	CASSIRLAANTGELFF
TRBV20-1	few	TRBJ1-1	-	TGCAGTCCCTCACGGCTGTGGGGCGGGGGACACCCAAATGGGGACACTGAAGCTTTCTTT	CSPSRLWGGGHPNGDTEAFF
TRBV10-3	-	TRBJ1-5	-	TGTGCCATCAGTGAGGTGGGGGGTCAGCCCCAGCATTTT	CAISEVGGQPQHF
TRBV7-9	-	TRBJ1-5	-	TGTGCCAGCAGCCGAGACAGGCCCTCTAGCAATCAGCCCCAGCATTTT	CASSRDRPSSNQPQHF
TRBV7-8	-	TRBJ2-7	TRBD1	TGTGCCAGCAGGGAATACAGGGGGTCCAACTACGAGCAGTACTTC	CASREYRGSNYEQYF
TRBV2	-	TRBJ2-4	-	TGTGCCAGCAGTGTGGCTACAGCCAAAAACATTCAGTACTTC	CASSVATAKNIQYF
TRBV4-2	many	TRBJ2-5	-	TGTGCCAGCAGCCAAGGAGTGCACCCCCAGCGTGAGACCCAGTACTTC	CASSQGVHPQRETQYF
TRBV2	-	TRBJ1-6	-	TGTGCCAGCAGTGAAGGGGCTAGCTCCTATAATTCACCCCTCCACTTT	CASSEGASSYNSPLHF
TRBV7-8	-	TRBJ1-2	TRBD1	TGTGCCAGCAGCGGGGGACAGTCCTATGGCTACACCTTC	CASSGGQSYGYTF
TRBV7-3	-	TRBJ2-1	-	TGTGCCAGCAGCCCCGAATCCGGGGGCTCCTACAATGAGCAGTTCTTC	CASSPESGGSYNEQFF
TRBV5-1	few	TRBJ1-1	-	TGCGCCAGCAGCTCGACCTCGGGGCCTGTCACTGAAGCTTTCTTT	CASSSTSGPVTEAFF
TRBV18	few	TRBJ2-1	-	TGTGCCAGCTCCCCGCCGGGACTGATAAACAATGAGCAGTTCTTC	CASSPPGLINNEQFF
TRBV20-1	-	TRBJ2-5	-	TGCAGTGCCGACTACAGGGTTCGAGAGACCCAGTACTTC	CSADYRVRETQYF
TRBV7-2	few	TRBJ1-5	-	TGTGCCAGCACTATAGGGGTGGACCAGCCCCAGCATTTT	CASTIGVDQPQHF
TRBV7-8	-	TRBJ1-1	-	TGTGCCAGCAGCTTATACTCCTCGGATAGGGGAGCTTTCTTT	CASSLYSSDRGAFF
TRBV7-9	-	TRBJ2-1	-	TGTGCCAGCGAAAAGAAATACAATGAGCAGTTCTTC	CASEKKYNEQFF
TRBV5-6	-	TRBJ1-2	-	TGTGCCAGCAGCTTAGATGGACGGATCTATGGCTACACCTTC	CASSLDGRIYGYTF
TRBV7-7	-	TRBJ1-1	-	TGTGCCAGCAGCTTTGGCCACAACACTGAAGCTTTCTTT	CASSFGHNTEAFF
TRBV28	few	TRBJ1-5	TRBD1	TGTGCCAGCAGTGGTGGACAGGGATTAAGCAATCAGCCCCAGCATTTT	CASSGGQGLSNQPQHF
TRBV20-1	-	TRBJ1-5	-	TGCAGTGCTTTTAGGGGGGCAAATCAGCCCCAGCATTTT	CSAFRGANQPQHF
TRBV5-1	-	TRBJ2-7	-	TGCGCCAGCAGCTACTCAGTCCTCTCCTACGAGCAGTACTTC	CASSYSVLSYEQYF
TRBV25-1	few	TRBJ1-2	TRBD1	TGTGCCAGCAGCCAGGGAGGGGGCGATGGCTACACCTTC	CASSQGGGDGYTF
TRBV25-1	few	TRBJ2-3	-	TGTGCCAGCAGTGAACTGGACGGGGAGGAGGTCCCAGGTACGCAGTATTTT	CASSELDGEEVPGTQYF
TRBV5-1	-	TRBJ2-6	-	TGCGCCAGCGCCCCGATCTCTGGGGCCAACGTCCTGACTTTC	CASAPISGANVLTF
TRBV6-1	many	TRBJ1-2	-	TGTGCCAGCAGGCCCAGAGCCAGTTATGGCTACACCTTC	CASRPRASYGYTF
TRBV5-1	-	TRBJ1-1	-	TGCGCCAGCAGCTTGGAGCCAGGGGTCACTGAAGCTTTCTTT	CASSLEPGVTEAFF
TRBV5-1	-	TRBJ2-3	-	TGCGCCAGCAGCAGCGAGGGCGCAGATATGCAGTATTTT	CASSSEGADMQYF
TRBV6-1	few	TRBJ2-1	TRBD1	TGTGCCAGCAGTGAAGGTGTGACAGGGGGAAATGAGCAGTTCTTC	CASSEGVTGGNEQFF
TRBV4-2	few	TRBJ2-2	-	TGTGCCAGCAGCCGCTGGGGAGAAAACACCGGGGAGCTGTTTTTT	CASSRWGENTGELFF
TRBV5-1	few	TRBJ2-3	-	TGCGCCAGCAGCTTGAGGTGGGGAGGCACAGATACGCAGTATTTT	CASSLRWGGTDTQYF
TRBV4-1	-	TRBJ2-5	-	TGCGCCAGCAGCCAAGATCTCGGGACGGGGGAGACCCAGTACTTC	CASSQDLGTGETQYF
TRBV5-1	few	TRBJ2-5	-	TGCGCCAGCAGCTTGGGCTGGCAGACAATTCAAGAGACCCAGTACTTC	CASSLGWQTIQETQYF
TRBV6-1	-	TRBJ2-2	-	TGTGCCAGCAGTCCAGGGGGGACCACCGGGGAGCTGTTTTTT	CASSPGGTTGELFF
TRBV20-1	-	TRBJ2-5	-	TGCAGTGCCACCACTAGGATAAGAGAGGCCCAGTACTTC	CSATTRIREAQYF
TRBV10-2	-	TRBJ2-2	-	TGCGCCAGCAGTGAGGCTACTAGCATCCCCGGGGAGCTGTTTTTT	CASSEATSIPGELFF
TRBV2	once	TRBJ1-5	-	TGTGCCAGCAGTGAGGGTTGGGGTCAGCCCCAGCATTTT	CASSEGWGQPQHF
TRBV19	-	TRBJ2-3	-	TGTGCCAGTCGGGACCTCCGGGCCACAGATACGCAGTATTTT	CASRDLRATDTQYF
TRBV28	few	TRBJ2-3	TRBD2	TGTGCCACCCGTGGCGGGGGGGCCTTCGGTATAGATACGCAGTATTTT	CATRGGGAFGIDTQYF
TRBV7-2	few	TRBJ1-5	TRBD1	TGTGCCAGCAGCTTAGGGGACAGAAGGAATCAGCCCCAGCATTTT	CASSLGDRRNQPQHF
TRBV19	few	TRBJ2-1	-	TGTGCCAGTAGTGCCTCAGGGGTTGGGAATGAGCAGTTCTTC	CASSASGVGNEQFF